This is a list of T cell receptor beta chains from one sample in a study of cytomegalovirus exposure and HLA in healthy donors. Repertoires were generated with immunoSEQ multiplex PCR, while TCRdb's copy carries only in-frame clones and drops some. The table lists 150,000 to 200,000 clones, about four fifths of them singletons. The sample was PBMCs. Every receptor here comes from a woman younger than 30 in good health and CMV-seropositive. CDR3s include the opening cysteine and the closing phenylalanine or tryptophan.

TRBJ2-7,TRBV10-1,CATSSYYEQYF
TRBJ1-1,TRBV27,CASRLTWGGLVTEAFF
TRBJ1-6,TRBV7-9,CASSLSSANSPLHF
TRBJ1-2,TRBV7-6,CASSAGTAYGYTF
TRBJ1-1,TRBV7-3,CASSPDRVSPYTEAFF
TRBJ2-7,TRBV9,CASSGREEEQYF
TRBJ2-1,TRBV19,CASSKSGETYNEQFF
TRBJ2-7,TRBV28,CASSRQGVTPETQYF
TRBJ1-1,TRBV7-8,CASTERINSEAFF
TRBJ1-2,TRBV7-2,CASSGVTNYGYTF
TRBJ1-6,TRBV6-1,CASRPNGGNNSPLHF
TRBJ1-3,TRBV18,CASSPGTAGNTIYF
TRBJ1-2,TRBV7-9,CASSLGGVNYGYTF
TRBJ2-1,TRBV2,CASKRGLAGKYEQFF
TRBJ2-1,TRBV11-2,CASRSDEQFF
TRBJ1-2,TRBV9,CASSVGQSHGYTF
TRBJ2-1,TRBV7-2,CASSFRIAAGGRNEQFF
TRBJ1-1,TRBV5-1,CASSLANWEAEAFF
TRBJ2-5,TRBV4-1,CASSQVVGGPQETQYF
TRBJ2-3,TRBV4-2,CASGGLAGSTDTQYF
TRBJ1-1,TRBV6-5,CASSYGGRETEAFF
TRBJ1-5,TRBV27,CASSWGPYSNQPQHF
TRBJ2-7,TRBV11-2,CASSLRVSYLRPYEQYF
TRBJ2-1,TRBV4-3,CASSQDLRAYNEQFF
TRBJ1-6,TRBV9,CASSAINEQGGSYNSPLHF
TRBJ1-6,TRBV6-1,CASRTGQAGNSPLHF
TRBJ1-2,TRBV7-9,CASSLKTSGYTF
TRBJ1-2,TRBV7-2,CASSPRQKAYGYTF
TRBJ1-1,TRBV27,CASSQGQGVEAFF
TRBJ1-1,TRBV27,CASRKTGNTEAFF
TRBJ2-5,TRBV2,CASSEHASGGASETQYF
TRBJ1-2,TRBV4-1,CASSQLTVNYGYTF
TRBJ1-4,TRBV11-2,CASRPLQGRDEKLFF
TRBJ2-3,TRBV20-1,CSATPAGAQYF
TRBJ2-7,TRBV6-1,CASRALAGAYEQYF
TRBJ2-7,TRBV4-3,CASSRTSGTSGYEQYF
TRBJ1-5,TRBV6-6,CASSHGGTDSNRPQHF
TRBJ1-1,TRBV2,CASRLGGETEAFF
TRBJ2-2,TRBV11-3,CASSLTSGGPGELFF
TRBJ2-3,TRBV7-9,CASSPGPDRGPEDTQYF
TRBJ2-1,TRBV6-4,CASSVGVGADEQFF
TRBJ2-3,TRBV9,CASSGGSALSGNTQYF
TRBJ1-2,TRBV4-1,CASSQSVSGNYGYTF
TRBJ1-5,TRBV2,CASSLTGGYSNQPQHF
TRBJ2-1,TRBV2,CASSSDRNNEQFF
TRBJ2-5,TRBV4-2,CASSQVGSSGLQETQYF
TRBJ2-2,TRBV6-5,CASSTKGGISGELFF
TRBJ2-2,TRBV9,CASSSPGTGAANTGELFF
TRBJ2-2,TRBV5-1,CASSWDRAGELFF
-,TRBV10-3,CAISLAGSSYEQYF
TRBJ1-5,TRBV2,CASSGQGGSRTQHF
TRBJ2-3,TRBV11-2,CASSYGGLALDTQYF
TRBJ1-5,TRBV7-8,CASSPRLASNQPQHF
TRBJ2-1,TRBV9,CASSPNRAGGNEQFF
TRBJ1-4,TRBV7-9,CASSLALVGEKLFF
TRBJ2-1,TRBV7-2,CASSFSGGEVNEQFF
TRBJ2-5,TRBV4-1,CASSITGTQETQYF